The text below deals with one TCR beta chain. Its antigen is not known. This specimen belongs to a study of blood T cells in healthy people across ages. Study outcomes and limitations: TCR beta diversity tracked closely with naive T cell percentage.

Alongside a J-beta primer mix, a sample-barcoded 5' primer served in a second PCR lasting roughly 7 to 11 cycles. TCRdb re-called the 5' RACE reads with MiXCR, one entry per CDR3 protein. The sample lists 2 million or so distinct CDR3 sequences, about 50% occurring once. The CDR3 spans 16 residues. Germline values: CDR1 DFQATT, CDR2 SNEGSKA (reference sequence). The V gene lost 2 bases and the J gene lost 4 bases, with 20 bases spanning the gap. The sequence was obtained from a woman in her thirties or forties in good health. The chain joins TRBV20-1 to TRBJ2-5; D is possibly TRBD1 or TRBD2 (6 bases each). The sequenced sample was blood. The CDR3 nucleotides are TGCAGTGCTAGATGGAGGGGGGCCGTAGGTAGAGAGACCCAGTACTTC. Translation: CSARWRGAVGRETQYF.